This T cell receptor (beta chain) was recovered during a study of response to subunit inactivated influenza vaccine (dated by TCRdb to the late 2010s). In terms of the full investigation: Deep quantitative profiling of the T cell receptor repertoire was used in the study to follow responses to a trivalent subunit inactivated influenza vaccine.

Overall study outcomes, separate from this receptor: The authors proposed that each seasonal influenza vaccination may bring in only a limited number of new T cells.

Library generation was performed with RT-PCR. Reads for this sample came from an Illumina HiSeq 2500. TCRdb reprocessed the public reads (quality trimming at Q25 with fastp, clone calling with MiXCR) and kept in-frame beta chains. Under each unique CDR3 protein, matching rows form one entry showing the most common genes and DNA. This sample comprises hundreds of thousands of distinct CDR3 sequences, approximately 15% of them detected only once. The top ten clones comprise roughly 10% of the sample. CDR1 is given as KGHDR and CDR2 as SFDVKD, both from the germline V gene. The CDR3 starts with the cysteine, ends with the phenylalanine, and has 15 residues. Only the CDR3 region is kept as DNA, spanning 45 bases read in frame from base 1. V gives up 4 bases and J gives up 3 bases, and the segment between their germline ends measures 15 bases. This clonotype was observed at least ten times. Its antigen has not been determined. No quality values exist for individual bases; no much larger clone is one base distant.

Sequencing was performed on PBMCs from blood, taken 12 days after vaccination. This receptor chain uses TRBV24-1 and TRBJ2-7; tentative D gene TRBD1, with 6 bases matching. This sequence was found in a man aged 45-60 years who received an inactivated influenza vaccine. Donor details come from another sample of the same person, matched by shared clones. CDR3 protein: CATSEATGSGYEQYF. The sequenced DNA is TGTGCCACCAGTGAGGCAACAGGGTCCGGCTACGAGCAGTACTTC.